These 22 T cell receptor beta chains originate from one sample sequenced in a study of shared T cell receptors in the human thymus. Generated by immunoSEQ multiplex PCR, the TCRdb table keeps only in-frame clones and is missing some. The top ten hold about 0.01% of the sample, which has about 660,000 clones, roughly 90% seen once. These data were also filed under a second study, of human thymus T cells.

The sample comprised thymocytes. These receptor sequences come from a boy younger than two with a congenital heart defect.

V and J are TRBV5-4 and TRBJ2-1; 10 bases are a match to TRBD2. Germline V gene sequence: CDR1 SGHNT, CDR2 YYREEE (reference sequence). J was trimmed by 7 bases and V by 4 bases; bases with no gene match: 5. The CDR3 is 14 amino acids. CDR3 nucleotides: TGTGCCAGCAGCCTAGCGGGAGAGAGGAATGAGCAGTTCTTC. It yields the protein CASSLAGERNEQFF.

The genes are TRBV6-4 and TRBJ2-3; 8 positions match TRBD2. The germline V gene encodes CDR1 MRHNA and CDR2 SNTAGT. V lost 3 bases to trimming and J lost 5 bases; unmatched junction nucleotides: 16. The CDR3 loop spans 18 amino acids. CDR3 DNA sequence: TGTGCCAGCAGTGAAAACGAGAGTGTGAGCGGGAGAAAAGATACGCAGTATTTT. This gives the protein CASSENESVSGRKDTQYF.

The chain carries TRBV28 and TRBJ2-4; 7 bases agree with TRBD2. This CDR3 region has 15 residues. The V gene end was trimmed by 8 bases and the J gene end by 0 bases; junction bases not matched to a gene: 7. Looked up from germline, CDR1 is MDHEN and CDR2 is SYDVKM. The CDR3 loop is CASGRGGVAKNIQYF. CDR3 nucleotide sequence: TGTGCCAGCGGTAGGGGAGGGGTAGCCAAAAACATTCAGTACTTC.

The table lists this clone with a count of one. V usage is TRBV27 and J usage is TRBJ2-7; D not certain. Germline V gene data show CDR1 as MNHEY and CDR2 as SMNVEV (reference sequence). The CDR3 totals 11 residues. Trimming left V 5 bases short and J 7 bases short, with 9 bases between. The DNA for the CDR3 is TGTGCCAGCAGTCCCCCTCTTGAGCAGTACTTC. Its protein is CASSPPLEQYF.

The J gene is TRBJ2-1, the V gene TRBV2; D might be TRBD1 (6 bases). Germline CDR1 and CDR2: SNHLY and FYNNEI. V was shortened by 9 bases and J by 7 bases, with 13 bases between the two germline ends. CDR3 size: 12 residues. The chain's CDR3 is CARNREGNEQFF. The CDR3 DNA reads TGTGCCAGAAACAGGGAAGGGAATGAGCAGTTCTTC.

This clone appeared once. V gene TRBV25-1 combines with J gene TRBJ2-1, with TRBD2 matching 7 bases. There are 14 residues in the CDR3. Germline V gives CDR1 MGHDK, CDR2 SYGVNS. V shed 1 base, J shed 6 bases, and the junction held 3 bases outside the gene matches. This chain's CDR3 is CASSEWWGGNEQFF. The CDR3 region has the DNA TGTGCCAGCAGTGAATGGTGGGGGGGCAATGAGCAGTTCTTC. The full variable domain, with the rest looked up from reference TRBV25-1 and TRBJ2-1, is EADIYQTPRYLVIGTGKKITLECSQTMGHDKMYWYQQDPGMELHLIHYSYGVNSTEKGDLSSESTVSRIRTEHFPLTLESARPSHTSQYLCASSEWWGGNEQFFGPGTRLTVL.

The chain joins TRBV11-2 to TRBJ2-7; TRBD2 might be the D (5 bases). Germline V CDR1 and CDR2: SGHAT, FQNNGV. The V gene lost 5 bases and the J gene lost 3 bases, with 8 bases spanning the gap. CDR3 size: 12 residues. Here the CDR3 DNA reads TGTGCCAGCAGCCCCGAGGGCTACGAGCAGTACTTC. Translated: CASSPEGYEQYF.

This chain connects TRBV2 to TRBJ2-7; 9 bases agree with TRBD2. The V segment lost 5 bases and the J segment 5 bases; nucleotides outside the gene matches: 13. Germline V lookup: CDR1 SNHLY, CDR2 FYNNEI. The CDR3 extends over 16 amino acids. CDR3 bases: TGTGCCAGCAGTAGCGCTAGCGGGACCCTCGAGCACGAGCAGTACTTC. Its translation: CASSSASGTLEHEQYF.

The chain uses TRBV7-8 and TRBJ2-2; 11 bases are a match to TRBD2. Germline trimming cut 5 bases from V and 1 base from J; bases unmatched to any gene: 6. The V gene's germline CDR1 is SGHVS and CDR2 FQNEAQ. This CDR3 contains 17 residues. CDR3 bases: TGTGCCAGCAGCGTTAGCGGGAGGGCCCTGAACACCGGGGAGCTGTTTTTT. Translating gives CASSVSGRALNTGELFF.

This rearrangement joins TRBV27 to TRBJ1-3, with 9 bases that match TRBD1. The CDR3 is made up of 18 amino acids. The ends lost 5 bases at V and 0 bases at J; junction bases unmatched: 11. CDR1 is MNHEY and CDR2 is SMNVEV in the germline V gene (reference sequence). CDR3 loop: CASSASLGTGSSGNTIYF. CDR3 DNA: TGTGCCAGCAGTGCCTCCCTAGGGACAGGGTCCTCTGGAAACACCATATATTTT.

V and J are TRBV28 and TRBJ1-4; D is perhaps TRBD1 (6 bases). CDR3 length equals 16 residues. V lost 11 bases and J lost 1, with 20 bases in between. Germline lookup yields CDR1 MDHEN and CDR2 SYDVKM. The CDR3 is CAHGGGGGGTNEKLFF. CDR3 DNA sequence: TGTGCCCACGGCGGGGGAGGGGGTGGAACTAATGAAAAACTGTTTTTT. The full variable domain, with the rest looked up from reference TRBV28 and TRBJ1-4, is DVKVTQSSRYLVKRTGEKVFLECVQDMDHENMFWYRQDPGLGLRLIYFSYDVKMKEKGDIPEGYSVSREKKERFSLILESASTNQTSMYLCAHGGGGGGTNEKLFFGSGTQLSVL.

This clone was counted once. Here the CDR3 DNA reads TGTGCCAGCAGCCAAGTTGGTGCGGGTGAAGCTTTCTTT. Amino acids: CASSQVGAGEAFF. The chain has TRBV14 and TRBJ1-1; unclear D gene. V lost 1 base and J lost 7, with 10 bases in between. Germline CDR1 reads SGHDN; CDR2 reads FVKESK. The CDR3 extends over 13 amino acids. Complete variable domain (other parts from reference TRBV14 and TRBJ1-1): EAGVTQFPSHSVIEKGQTVTLRCDPISGHDNLYWYRRVMGKEIKFLLHFVKESKQDESGMPNNRFLAERTGGTYSTLKVQPAELEDSGVYFCASSQVGAGEAFFGQGTRLTVV.

This chain connects TRBV4-3 to TRBJ2-3; D remains unclear. V gave up 1 base and J gave up 7 bases, with 9 bases separating them. The CDR3 spans 13 residues. Germline values: CDR1 LGHNA, CDR2 YSLEER. This CDR3 reads CASSQVPTNTQYF. CDR3 coding DNA: TGCGCCAGCAGCCAAGTTCCTACTAATACGCAGTATTTT.

This chain's CDR3 is CASSGDSSTGELFF. The CDR3 DNA reads TGTGCCAGCAGTGGGGACAGTTCGACCGGGGAGCTGTTTTTT. V and J are TRBV6-6 and TRBJ2-2; 7 nucleotides line up with TRBD1. V shed 5 bases and J 5 bases; nucleotides not matched to a gene: 5. This CDR3 has 14 amino acids. Germline V gene lookup returns CDR1 MNHNY and CDR2 SVGAGI (reference sequence).

The rearrangement links TRBV19 to TRBJ1-1; the D is unclear. Germline loops: CDR1 LNHDA, CDR2 SQIVND (reference sequence). The CDR3 runs 13 residues. V was trimmed by 5 bases and J by 0 bases, leaving 7 bases between them. The CDR3 nucleotides read TGTGCCAGTAGTCAGGCCTTGAACACTGAAGCTTTCTTT. As protein: CASSQALNTEAFF.

This clone was seen a single time. The chain couples TRBV4-3 to TRBJ2-4, with 8 bases fitting TRBD2. The CDR3 extends over 15 amino acids. Trimming took 1 base from V and 6 from J; bases not matched to a gene: 5. From germline, CDR1 is LGHNA and CDR2 YSLEER. For the CDR3, the DNA is TGCGCCAGCAGCCAAGGTACTAGCGGTAGAAACATTCAGTACTTC. It encodes CASSQGTSGRNIQYF.

This rearrangement joins TRBV27 to TRBJ1-2; no clear D gene. Germline CDR1 MNHEY, CDR2 SMNVEV (reference sequence). V lost 5 bases and J 3 bases, leaving 13 bases between the germline ends. This CDR3 spans 14 amino acids. The CDR3 coding sequence is TGTGCCAGCAGTAAGCAAAGGAGAGACTATGGCTACACCTTC. Amino acid sequence: CASSKQRRDYGYTF.

The chain carries TRBV14 and TRBJ2-6; TRBD1 matches at 8 bases. CDR3 length equals 18 residues. Germline V gives CDR1 SGHDN, CDR2 FVKESK. V dropped 5 bases and J dropped 0; count of bases not matched to a gene: 9. CDR3 loop: CASSKGTGDFSGANVLTF. The CDR3 region has the DNA TGTGCCAGCAGCAAAGGGACAGGTGACTTCTCTGGGGCCAACGTCCTGACTTTC.

The CDR3 nucleotides are TGTGCCAGCTCACCAATAAGGGAGAAAGCCTACGAGCAGTACTTC. Encoded protein: CASSPIREKAYEQYF. The V and J genes are TRBV18 and TRBJ2-7, with D perhaps matching TRBD2 (5 bases). The CDR3 spans 15 residues. Per the germline V gene, CDR1 is KGHSH and CDR2 is LQKENI. Trimming took 2 bases from V and 2 from J, leaving 13 bases between them.

CDR3 amino acids: CASSEGGPSGEGPPYEQYF. CDR3 DNA sequence: TGTGCCAGCAGCGAGGGGGGGCCTAGCGGGGAGGGACCCCCCTACGAGCAGTACTTC. The chain joins TRBV9 to TRBJ2-7, with 9 nucleotides matching TRBD2. Germline lookup yields CDR1 SGDLS and CDR2 YYNGEE. The V and J ends lost 3 bases and 2 bases, in that order; junction bases with no gene match: 18. The CDR3 covers 19 residues.

The CDR3: CATSRALVGIRETQYF. The DNA for the CDR3 is TGTGCCACCAGCAGGGCTCTTGTCGGGATACGAGAGACCCAGTACTTC. The rearrangement uses TRBV15 and TRBJ2-5; a weak D match, TRBD2 (5 bases). The V and J ends lost 3 bases and 4 bases respectively, with 18 bases between them. The germline V gene has CDR1 LNHNV and CDR2 YYDKDF (reference sequence). The CDR3 spans 16 residues. The whole variable domain, filled in from reference TRBV15 and TRBJ2-5, reads DAMVIQNPRYQVTQFGKPVTLSCSQTLNHNVMYWYQQKSSQAPKLLFHYYDKDFNNEADTPDNFQSRRPNTSFCFLDIRSPGLGDTAMYLCATSRALVGIRETQYFGPGTRLLVL.

V gene TRBV12-5 combines with J gene TRBJ2-7, with D perhaps TRBD2 (5 bases). Trimming left V 1 base short and J 0 bases short, with 25 bases between. Per the germline V gene, CDR1 is LGHNT and CDR2 is FRNRAP. This CDR3 has 20 residues. DNA for the CDR3: TGTGCTAGTGGTTTGGCCCGAGAGGGTAATACATATAAGGGCTCCTACGAGCAGTACTTC. Translated: CASGLAREGNTYKGSYEQYF.